A single sample gave rise to the 25 T cell receptor beta chains below, sequenced in a study of OX40 agonist ivuxolimab in advanced cancers. TCRdb keeps only in-frame clones here, not all; method: immunoSEQ multiplex PCR. The sample includes fewer than 70,000 clones, around nine tenths of them seen just once. The sample in question was CD4+ or CD8+ T cells sorted from blood, obtained in a trial of the OX40 agonist ivuxolimab. These receptors were taken from an adult with an advanced solid tumor such as melanoma, head and neck, liver or kidney cancer.

The rearrangement joins TRBV2 to TRBJ2-7, with 7 bases that match TRBD1. The CDR3 runs to 14 residues. The V and J ends lost 6 bases and 3 bases, in that order; junction bases with no gene match: 8. Germline V lookup: CDR1 SNHLY, CDR2 FYNNEI. Written as DNA, the CDR3 is TGTGCCAGCAGGAAGACAGGGTACTACTACGAGCAGTACTTC. Translation: CASRKTGYYYEQYF.

The gene calls are TRBV5-6 and TRBJ2-2, with 13 bases identical to TRBD2. After removal of 5 bases from V and 8 bases from J, the junction contained 3 bases not matched to a gene. The CDR3 is made up of 14 amino acids. Germline V gene lookup returns CDR1 SGHDT and CDR2 YYEEEE. The CDR3 nucleotides are TGTGCCAGCAGGTGGGGACTAGCGGGAGGGGAGCTGTTTTTT. This translates into CASRWGLAGGELFF.

This chain joins TRBV4-1 and TRBJ2-7; 8 nucleotides agree with TRBD2. The CDR3 loop spans 17 amino acids. Germline V CDR1 and CDR2: MGHRA, YSYEKL. The junction had 7 bases not matched to a gene; V was cut back by 0 bases and J by 0 bases. The CDR3 bases are TGCGCCAGCAGCCAAGATCCGACTAGCGCAAACTCCTACGAGCAGTACTTC. This encodes CASSQDPTSANSYEQYF.

This clone has a single count. The DNA of the CDR3 is TGTGCCAGCAGCCGACTAGCGGGAGGGCCGAAAGAATACGAGCAGTACTTC. It translates to CASSRLAGGPKEYEQYF. This chain joins TRBV5-6 and TRBJ2-7, with 14 positions matching TRBD2. This CDR3 has 17 amino acids. Germline V gene lookup returns CDR1 SGHDT and CDR2 YYEEEE. Unmatched junction bases numbered 10, after V lost 4 bases and J lost 4 bases.

The chain has TRBV21-1 and TRBJ1-2; the table's D gene call, TRBD1, was not cross checked with the DNA. TRBV21-1 is flagged as a pseudogene. CDR3 size: 15 residues. The CDR3 DNA reads TGTGCCAGCAGCAAGGGACAGGGGGGCCCCTATGGCTACACCTTC. Its protein is CASSKGQGGPYGYTF.

J is TRBJ2-3 and V is TRBV5-1, with D unresolved. The CDR3 covers 14 residues. The germline V and J ends were trimmed by 0 bases and 3 bases, with 8 bases remaining between them. The germline V gene has CDR1 SGHRS and CDR2 YFSETQ. The CDR3: CASSLVFRTDTQYF. In DNA, the CDR3 is TGCGCCAGCAGCTTGGTTTTTCGGACAGATACGCAGTATTTT.

V and J are TRBV5-1 and TRBJ2-7; D is ambiguous. The V and J ends lost 1 base and 7 bases respectively, with 6 bases between them. Per germline, CDR1 SGHRS and CDR2 YFSETQ. The CDR3 totals 11 residues. The DNA for the CDR3 is TGCGCCAGCAGCTTGTACCAGGAGCAGTACTTC. Protein product: CASSLYQEQYF.

The rearrangement links TRBV10-1 to TRBJ1-2; no definite D call. Germline-derived CDR1 and CDR2 are WNHNN and SYGVQD (reference sequence). Trimming removed 5 bases from V and 4 bases from J, with 14 bases in between. This CDR3 has 14 amino acids. CDR3: CASSMFRKTYGYTF. The CDR3 region has the DNA TGCGCCAGCAGTATGTTCCGAAAGACCTATGGCTACACCTTC.

The chain recombines TRBV5-5 with TRBJ2-2; 7 bases are a match to TRBD1. Germline loops: CDR1 SGHKS, CDR2 YYEKEE (reference sequence). V lost 6 bases, J lost 6 bases, and 5 bases stayed unmatched. The CDR3 is 13 residues long. The CDR3 spells CASTVQGAGELFF. In nucleotides, the CDR3 is TGTGCCAGCACCGTCCAGGGGGCCGGGGAGCTGTTTTTT.

The chain combines TRBV28 with TRBJ2-2, with TRBD1 as a possible D gene (6 bases). There are 13 residues in the CDR3. The V end was cut by 6 bases, the J end by 6 bases, with 11 bases between. From germline, CDR1 is MDHEN and CDR2 SYDVKM. CDR3 sequence reads: CASRYTGPGELFF. The CDR3 region has the DNA TGTGCCAGCAGATATACAGGGCCCGGGGAGCTGTTTTTT.

The chain recombines TRBV5-1 with TRBJ2-2; TRBD2 matches 14 bases. Unmatched junction bases numbered 1, after V lost 3 bases and J lost 3 bases. The CDR3 spans 16 residues. From germline, CDR1 is SGHRS and CDR2 YFSETQ. DNA of the CDR3: TGCGCCAGCAGCTCGGGACTAGCGGGAGACACCGGGGAGCTGTTTTTT. Its protein product is CASSSGLAGDTGELFF.

The table lists this clone with a count of one. V is TRBV2 and J is TRBJ2-5; 11 bases are a match to TRBD1. The CDR3 totals 13 residues. CDR1 SNHLY and CDR2 FYNNEI come from the germline V gene. V lost 10 bases, J lost 5 bases, and 6 bases stayed unmatched. In DNA, the CDR3 is TGTGCCAACCTTGGACAGGGGGCTGAGACCCAGTACTTC. It encodes CANLGQGAETQYF.

The CDR3 loop reads CASSPLASWDTGELFF. Written as DNA, the CDR3 is TGTGCCAGCTCACCACTAGCGAGCTGGGACACCGGGGAGCTGTTTTTT. This chain links TRBV18 with TRBJ2-2, with D possibly matching TRBD2 (5 bases). The germline V gene encodes CDR1 KGHSH and CDR2 LQKENI. The CDR3 consists of 16 residues. V lost 1 base and J lost 3, with 12 bases in between.

This clone is a singleton in its sample. This rearrangement joins TRBV29-1 to TRBJ1-1, with D perhaps matching TRBD1 (6 bases). This CDR3 has 15 amino acids. Per germline, CDR1 SQVTM and CDR2 ANQGSEA. V lost 3 bases and J 3 bases, leaving 17 bases between the germline ends. CDR3 residues: CSVDTGGGGDTEAFF. The CDR3, as DNA: TGCAGCGTTGATACGGGGGGCGGGGGGGACACTGAAGCTTTCTTT. Full variable domain (outside the CDR3, taken from reference TRBV29-1 and TRBJ1-1): SAVISQKPSRDICQRGTSLTIQCQVDSQVTMMFWYRQQPGQSLTLIATANQGSEATYESGFVIDKFPISRPNLTFSTLTVSNMSPEDSSIYLCSVDTGGGGDTEAFFGQGTRLTVV.

J is TRBJ2-5 and V is TRBV10-1, with 10 bases identical to TRBD2. J lost 5 bases, V lost 8 bases, and 14 bases had no gene match. The CDR3 contains 16 residues. Per germline, CDR1 WNHNN and CDR2 SYGVQD (reference sequence). CDR3 amino acids: CASSLGLAGERETQYF. The CDR3 nucleotides are TGCGCCAGCTCCCTGGGTCTAGCGGGAGAGCGGGAGACCCAGTACTTC.

The chain joins TRBV5-6 to TRBJ1-2, with D possibly TRBD1 on 6 matching bases. The CDR3 consists of 12 residues. The V end lost 4 bases, the J end lost 6 bases, and 10 bases lay between the germline ends. Germline V gene data show CDR1 as SGHDT and CDR2 as YYEEEE. The CDR3 DNA reads TGTGCCAGCAGCCTACAGGGAAATGGCTACACCTTC. It yields the protein CASSLQGNGYTF.

The chain is built from TRBV15 and TRBJ2-5; D is tentatively TRBD1 or TRBD2 (5 bases each). The CDR3 is 13 amino acids. V lost 1 base and J 4 bases, leaving 7 bases between the germline ends. The germline CDR1 and CDR2 sequences are LNHNV and YYDKDF (reference sequence). CDR3 sequence reads: CATSRGGRETQYF. DNA of the CDR3: TGTGCCACCAGCAGAGGGGGACGAGAGACCCAGTACTTC.

V and J are TRBV5-1 and TRBJ1-5; weak D call: TRBD1 (6 bases). In germline, CDR1 is SGHRS, CDR2 YFSETQ. Trimming shortened V by 2 bases and J by 5 bases, and 11 bases separated the two germline ends. The CDR3 is 14 residues long. In DNA form, the CDR3 reads TGCGCCAGCAGCTTCGGGGGCGAGTATCAGCCCCAGCATTTT. Its protein is CASSFGGEYQPQHF.

The sample holds one count of this clone. This chain joins TRBV18 and TRBJ2-3; D assignment may be TRBD1 or TRBD2 (5 bases each). Trimming removed 1 base at V and 2 bases at J, with 10 bases between. Germline CDR1 and CDR2: KGHSH and LQKENI. This CDR3 is 15 amino acids long. In DNA, the CDR3 is TGTGCCAGCTCACCACTCGGGACCCTCACAGATACGCAGTATTTT. It yields the protein CASSPLGTLTDTQYF.

The chain has TRBV30 and TRBJ1-3; D unclear. Trimming left V 7 bases short and J 8 bases short, with 12 bases between. CDR3 size: 11 residues. Germline V gives CDR1 GTSNPN, CDR2 SVGIG (reference sequence). In nucleotides, the CDR3 is TGTGCCTCCTTAATCGGGTACACCATATATTTT. Residues: CASLIGYTIYF.

The rearrangement links TRBV21-1 to TRBJ2-5; the table's D call of TRBD2 was not tested on the DNA. TRBV21-1 is termed a pseudogene. This CDR3 contains 15 residues. CDR3 in amino acids: CASTLPLLAKETQYF. In DNA form, the CDR3 reads TGTGCCAGCACTCTACCACTTCTAGCGAAAGAGACCCAGTACTTC.

The chain recombines TRBV5-1 with TRBJ1-1; tentative D call: TRBD1 (6 bases). V dropped 4 bases and J dropped 2 bases, with 18 bases sitting between them. CDR3 length equals 16 residues. Germline lookup yields CDR1 SGHRS and CDR2 YFSETQ. CDR3 residues: CASSINRDTPNTEAFF. CDR3 nucleotide sequence: TGCGCCAGCAGCATTAACCGGGACACACCAAACACTGAAGCTTTCTTT.

The rearrangement uses TRBV30 and TRBJ2-7, with TRBD2 matching 15 bases. This CDR3 has 14 amino acids. Germline lookup yields CDR1 GTSNPN and CDR2 SVGIG (reference sequence). The ends lost 3 bases at V and 6 bases at J; junction bases unmatched: 3. The CDR3 bases are TGTGCCTGGAGCGGACTAGCGGGAGGGGCCGAGCAGTACTTC. Encoded protein: CAWSGLAGGAEQYF.

The chain joins TRBV5-1 to TRBJ1-3; D not certain. CDR1 is SGHRS, CDR2 YFSETQ, per germline. The CDR3 length is 16 residues. With 0 bases removed from V and 0 bases from J, the gap between germline ends came to 10 bases. CDR3 in DNA: TGCGCCAGCAGCTTGGTGGCGCCTAGCTCTGGAAACACCATATATTTT. It translates to CASSLVAPSSGNTIYF.

CDR3: CASSQQAGTEAFF. The CDR3 coding sequence is TGTGCCAGCAGCCAGCAAGCAGGGACTGAAGCTTTCTTT. The chain carries TRBV11-1 and TRBJ1-1, with D possibly matching TRBD1 (5 bases). This CDR3 is 13 amino acids long. Germline V gene lookup returns CDR1 SGHAT and CDR2 FQDESV (reference sequence). V was cut by 5 bases and J by 5 bases, with 12 bases left in between.